Presented here are 4 T cell receptor beta chains from one specimen sequenced in a study of blood T cell repertoires in COVID-19. This table comes from immunoSEQ multiplex PCR, and its TCRdb copy is limited to in-frame clones, with some not included. The sample consists of about 250,000 clones, roughly 88% of them appearing once. Material for sequencing was PBMCs or T cells enriched from blood (not recorded which). The receptors shown here come from a middle-aged woman who had been exposed to COVID-19.

The chain uses TRBV18 and TRBJ1-4; no reliable D call. The CDR3 runs to 14 residues. CDR1 and CDR2 (germline): KGHSH, LQKENI. V lost 3 bases and J 7 bases, leaving 12 bases between the germline ends. The CDR3 reads CASSPPGIGEKLFF. The CDR3, as DNA: TGTGCCAGCTCACCTCCCGGGATCGGTGAAAAACTGTTTTTT.

This chain links TRBV6-5 with TRBJ2-7, with a possible D match to TRBD1 (6 bases). This CDR3 is 14 amino acids long. Germline V gene lookup returns CDR1 MNHEY and CDR2 SVGAGI. Trimming shortened V by 6 bases and J by 5 bases, and 17 bases separated the two germline ends. The CDR3 DNA reads TGTGCCAGCAGGGAGGCGGGTAACAGGGACGAGCAGTACGTC. Translating it yields CASREAGNRDEQYV.

The chain couples TRBV11-2 to TRBJ2-2, with TRBD1 identical over 9 bases. Germline CDR1 is SGHAT and CDR2 is FQNNGV. After removal of 3 bases from V and 5 bases from J, the junction contained 10 bases not matched to a gene. The CDR3 loop spans 17 amino acids. The CDR3 region is CASSFSSGTGTTGELFF. The DNA of the CDR3 is TGTGCCAGCAGCTTTTCTTCGGGGACAGGGACGACCGGGGAGCTGTTTTTT.

The chain uses TRBV9 and TRBJ1-2, with a tentative D call TRBD1 (6 bases). V was pared by 2 bases and J by 4 bases, with 12 bases between. In germline, CDR1 is SGDLS, CDR2 YYNGEE. There are 14 residues in the CDR3. The CDR3 DNA is TGTGCCAGCAGCGTTAGGACAGATCTCTATGGCTACACCTTC. It codes for CASSVRTDLYGYTF. Based on the CDR3 plus reference TRBV9 and TRBJ1-2, the full variable domain is DSGVTQTPKHLITATGQRVTLRCSPRSGDLSVYWYQQSLDQGLQFLIQYYNGEERAKGNILERFSAQQFPDLHSELNLSSLELGDSALYFCASSVRTDLYGYTFGSGTRLTVV.